Presented here are 10 T cell receptor beta chains from one specimen sequenced in a study of identical twins. One entry per CDR3 protein, called by TCRdb with MiXCR from the 5' RACE reads. The sample holds about 550,000 distinct CDR3 sequences, about a fifth seen once. This same sample was also taken into another study, of yellow fever vaccine responses in identical twins.

Sequencing was carried out using CD4+ T cells sorted from blood. The receptors were sampled from a young woman in good health.

V usage is TRBV24-1 and J usage is TRBJ2-1, with 8 bases that match TRBD2. Germline loops: CDR1 KGHDR, CDR2 SFDVKD. There are 14 residues in the CDR3. The J segment lost 10 bases and the V segment lost 6 bases, leaving 10 bases of the junction unmatched. As DNA, the CDR3 is TGTGCCACCAGTCTTTCAGCGGGGGCGGGAGAGCAGTTCTTC. It encodes CATSLSAGAGEQFF.

V usage is TRBV2 and J usage is TRBJ2-2, with TRBD2 matching over 8 bases. V was pared by 5 bases and J by 4 bases, with 3 bases of the junction left unmatched. Germline V gives CDR1 SNHLY, CDR2 FYNNEI. CDR3 length equals 14 residues. The CDR3 nucleotides read TGTGCCAGCAGTATTCTAGCGGGCACCGGGGAGCTGTTTTTT. This codes for CASSILAGTGELFF.

This clonotype has only a few counts. The V call is TRBV19, the J call TRBJ1-5; possible D gene TRBD1, 5 bases. Germline CDR1 and CDR2: LNHDA and SQIVND (reference sequence). Trimming removed 1 base at V and 5 bases at J, with 12 bases between. The CDR3 sequence is 15 residues long. CDR3 nucleotide sequence: TGTGCCAGTAGTATAGTGCCAGGGTCGGATCAGCCCCAGCATTTT. Its translation is CASSIVPGSDQPQHF.

V gene TRBV18 combines with J gene TRBJ2-1; tentatively, D is TRBD2 (6 bases). Germline V gene data show CDR1 as KGHSH and CDR2 as LQKENI. The CDR3 length is 17 residues. V lost 0 bases and J lost 8, with 20 bases in between. The CDR3 sequence is CASSPPVGRRATDEQFF. The CDR3 DNA is TGTGCCAGCTCACCACCGGTCGGGCGGAGGGCCACGGATGAGCAGTTCTTC.

Many counts were recorded for this clonotype. The rearrangement uses TRBV4-1 and TRBJ2-1; no firm D call. This CDR3 is 17 amino acids long. The ends were cut back, 0 bases at V and 0 bases at J, with 12 bases in the middle. CDR1 and CDR2 from the germline V gene are MGHRA and YSYEKL. DNA for the CDR3: TGCGCCAGCAGCCAAGATTACCGGGCCAGCTCCTACAATGAGCAGTTCTTC. It codes for CASSQDYRASSYNEQFF.

This sequence joins TRBV20-1 and TRBJ2-1, with D perhaps given as TRBD1 or TRBD2 (5 bases each). V was cut by 0 bases and J by 9 bases, with 12 bases left in between. From germline, CDR1 is DFQATT and CDR2 SNEGSKA (reference sequence). The CDR3 runs to 13 residues. CDR3 in amino acids: CSARDLARGEQFF. The CDR3, as DNA: TGCAGTGCTAGAGATTTAGCGAGGGGTGAGCAGTTCTTC.

This clonotype was counted between two and nine times. This rearrangement joins TRBV6-1 to TRBJ1-4, with D uncertain. The CDR3 runs to 13 residues. Germline loops: CDR1 MNHNS, CDR2 SASEGT. The V and J ends lost 6 bases and 7 bases respectively, with 12 bases between them. CDR3 protein: CASRVLAGEKLFF. DNA of the CDR3: TGTGCCAGCAGGGTCCTGGCGGGTGAAAAACTGTTTTTT.

Only a few counts were recorded for this clonotype. The chain uses TRBV24-1 and TRBJ2-1, with 10 bases identical to TRBD2. V lost 3 bases to trimming and J lost 6 bases; unmatched junction nucleotides: 4. CDR3 length: 15 amino acids. CDR1 KGHDR and CDR2 SFDVKD come from the germline V gene. The CDR3 spells CATSDTGLASNEQFF. The CDR3 DNA reads TGTGCCACCAGTGATACGGGACTAGCGTCCAATGAGCAGTTCTTC.

This chain joins TRBV20-1 and TRBJ2-7; the D gene is possibly TRBD1 (6 bases). Trimming removed 3 bases from V and 2 bases from J, with 17 bases in between. CDR3 length equals 15 residues. The germline V gene encodes CDR1 DFQATT and CDR2 SNEGSKA (reference sequence). The DNA of the CDR3 is TGCAGTGCTAGCGGCGATGGCAGGGGAACCTACGAGCAGTACTTC. Translating gives CSASGDGRGTYEQYF.

The chain couples TRBV6-5 to TRBJ2-4, with 10 bases that match TRBD1. V lost 4 bases to trimming and J lost 0 bases; unmatched junction nucleotides: 9. This CDR3 region has 18 residues. Germline V CDR1 and CDR2: MNHEY, SVGAGI. CDR3 in amino acids: CASSSPGTGDIAKNIQYF. In DNA, the CDR3 is TGTGCCAGCAGTTCTCCCGGGACAGGGGACATAGCCAAAAACATTCAGTACTTC.